This note documents a single T cell receptor (beta chain) sequence. Antigen unknown. The data were taken from a study of T cell repertoires in cytomegalovirus infection. Study-level information: Recently described HLA-C-restricted plus well-studied HLA-B-restricted CMV epitopes were used.

TCRdb reprocessed the reads with MiXCR, giving one entry per CDR3 protein. This table has 450,000 to 650,000 distinct CDR3 sequences, approximately 40% appearing once. General study findings and limits: HLA-C-restricted CMV-specific TCR beta clonotypes prevailed in the ex vivo response. People with CMV and the relevant HLA were identified by cumulative public TCR beta family frequency.

The germline V gene encodes CDR1 MGHRA and CDR2 YSYEKL. The CDR3 is 14 residues long. Trimming removed 1 base at V and 0 bases at J, with 6 bases between. J is TRBJ2-5 and V is TRBV4-1; a possible D gene is TRBD1 (5 bases). Specimen: cultured PBMCs, collected from culture after CMV antigen stimulation. The clonotype was recovered from a human donor in good health (CMV status not recorded). Some clones in this sample may be carry-over from other donors' samples. The CDR3 here is CASSQGQNQETQYF. The CDR3 coding sequence is TGCGCCAGCAGCCAAGGACAGAACCAAGAGACCCAGTACTTC.